This entry lists 8 T cell receptor beta chains sequenced from one sample in a study of beta chain features in type 1 diabetes. Overall study results and limits: For Type 1 diabetes patients, all four CD4+ subsets carried TCRB CDR3s that were moderately but significantly shorter.

Their antigen targets remain unknown. Since all of the isolated RNA was reverse transcribed, expressed TCRB transcripts were what got sequenced. Generated by immunoSEQ multiplex PCR, the TCRdb table keeps only in-frame clones and is missing some. The data contain 300,000 to 400,000 clones, around 9.3% of them singletons. The sequencing sample was made of central memory CD4+ T cells from blood. The receptor set was obtained from a man aged 25-40 years with type 1 diabetes.

This clone was counted between two and nine times. This CDR3 is also generated by other DNA sequences in the sample. The rearrangement joins TRBV18 to TRBJ2-6, with D hard to call. The ends were cut back, 3 bases at V and 1 base at J, with 4 bases in the middle. Germline CDR1 and CDR2: KGHSH and LQKENI. The CDR3 has 14 amino acids. In nucleotides, the CDR3 is TGTGCCAGCTCACCGGGGTCTGGGGCCAACGTCCTGACTTTC. It encodes CASSPGSGANVLTF. Drawing the rest from reference TRBV18 and TRBJ2-6, the complete variable domain is NAGVMQNPRHLVRRRGQEARLRCSPMKGHSHVYWYRQLPEEGLKFMVYLQKENIIDESGMPKERFSAEFPKEGPSILRIQQVVRGDSAAYFCASSPGSGANVLTFGAGSRLTVL.

The chain carries TRBV5-1 and TRBJ1-1; 9 bases map to TRBD1. This CDR3 is built from 16 residues. The germline gives CDR1 SGHRS, CDR2 YFSETQ. The ends lost 0 bases at V and 10 bases at J; junction bases unmatched: 13. The CDR3 loop is CASSLAGPDRGTGAFF. The CDR3 DNA is TGCGCCAGCAGCTTGGCCGGCCCGGACAGGGGAACGGGAGCTTTCTTT.

This clone was counted between two and nine times. The genes are TRBV11-2 and TRBJ2-7; D is unresolved. This CDR3 comprises 14 residues. With 5 bases removed from V and 3 bases from J, the gap between germline ends came to 14 bases. Germline CDR1 reads SGHAT; CDR2 reads FQNNGV. Here the CDR3 reads CASSPLFSGYEQYF. The CDR3 DNA follows: TGTGCCAGCAGCCCGCTTTTTTCAGGCTACGAGCAGTACTTC.

This clone was seen a few times. The chain has TRBV5-6 and TRBJ2-5; D remains ambiguous. V lost 4 bases and J lost 1, with 8 bases in between. The germline V gene has CDR1 SGHDT and CDR2 YYEEEE. The CDR3 is 13 residues long. Written as DNA, the CDR3 is TGTGCCAGCAGCGCACAAGCCCAAGAGACCCAGTACTTC. It encodes CASSAQAQETQYF.

The chain's CDR3 is CASSLWTVSGYTF. CDR3 DNA: TGTGCCAGCAGTCTCTGGACAGTCAGCGGCTACACCTTC. This sequence joins TRBV5-6 and TRBJ1-2; weak D call: TRBD1 (6 bases). The V end was cut by 5 bases, the J end by 8 bases, with 16 bases between. The CDR3 loop spans 13 amino acids. Germline CDR1 reads SGHDT; CDR2 reads YYEEEE.

CDR3: CASSSVAGGPHEQFF. CDR3 DNA sequence: TGTGCCAGCAGCTCAGTAGCGGGGGGGCCTCATGAGCAGTTCTTC. V is TRBV11-2 and J is TRBJ2-1; TRBD2 matches 11 bases. Trimming removed 4 bases from V and 8 bases from J; junction bases left unmatched: 7. Germline V CDR1 and CDR2: SGHAT, FQNNGV. The CDR3 runs 15 residues.

The chain joins TRBV5-1 to TRBJ2-2, with a possible D match to TRBD2 (5 bases). Deletions cut 8 bases from V and 2 bases from J, with 13 bases between. Germline-derived CDR1 and CDR2 are SGHRS and YFSETQ. The CDR3 length is 14 residues. CDR3 nucleotide sequence: TGCGCCAGTTCGACGGACTCCAACACCGGGGAGCTGTTTTTT. It is translated as CASSTDSNTGELFF.

V usage is TRBV11-2 and J usage is TRBJ2-4, with D maybe TRBD1 (6 bases). Germline V gene lookup returns CDR1 SGHAT and CDR2 FQNNGV. V shed 5 bases and J shed 2 bases, with 16 bases lying between them. The CDR3 totals 16 residues. For the CDR3, the DNA is TGTGCCAGCAGCCAACTCACACAGGGTTCCAAAAACATTCAGTACTTC. This translates into CASSQLTQGSKNIQYF.